This T cell receptor (beta chain) was captured by sequencing in a study of OX40 agonist ivuxolimab in advanced cancers. Points from the study as a whole: It was not determined which antigens were specifically recognized by the peripheral T cells that had undergone clonal expansion. Expansion of clones was among the lowest in partial responders at 0.1-3.0 mg/kg.

As concerns this clone: Antigen: not known.

Patients with autoimmune history or systemic immunosuppression were excluded. Some clones are missing from TCRdb's copy, which holds only in-frame ones; the method was immunoSEQ multiplex PCR. The sample records some 57,000 clones, roughly 86% being singletons. The TCR comes from an adult with an advanced solid tumor such as melanoma, head and neck, liver or kidney cancer. Sequencing used CD4+ or CD8+ T cells sorted from blood, obtained in a trial of the OX40 agonist ivuxolimab.

The CDR3 bases are TGTGCCAGCAGCTTACAGGGGACAACCATATACGAGCAGTACTTC. This gives the protein CASSLQGTTIYEQYF. V and J are TRBV5-6 and TRBJ2-7; 7 bases line up with TRBD1. Per the germline V gene, CDR1 is SGHDT and CDR2 is YYEEEE. The trim removed 2 bases at V and 4 bases at J, leaving 9 bases unmatched. This CDR3 region has 15 residues. Complete variable domain (other parts from reference TRBV5-6 and TRBJ2-7): DAGVTQSPTHLIKTRGQQVTLRCSPKSGHDTVSWYQQALGQGPQFIFQYYEEEERQRGNFPDRFSGHQFPNYSSELNVNALLLGDSALYLCASSLQGTTIYEQYFGPGTRLTVT.